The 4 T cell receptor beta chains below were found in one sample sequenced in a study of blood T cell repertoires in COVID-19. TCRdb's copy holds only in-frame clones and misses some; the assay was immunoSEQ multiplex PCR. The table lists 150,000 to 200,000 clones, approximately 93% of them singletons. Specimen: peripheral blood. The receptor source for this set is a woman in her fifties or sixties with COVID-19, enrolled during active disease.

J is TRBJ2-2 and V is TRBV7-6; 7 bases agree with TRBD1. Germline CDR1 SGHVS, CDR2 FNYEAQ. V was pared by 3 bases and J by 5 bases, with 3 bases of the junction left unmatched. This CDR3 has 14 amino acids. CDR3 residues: CASSFGQATGELFF. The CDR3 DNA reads TGTGCCAGCAGCTTCGGACAGGCGACCGGGGAGCTGTTTTTT.

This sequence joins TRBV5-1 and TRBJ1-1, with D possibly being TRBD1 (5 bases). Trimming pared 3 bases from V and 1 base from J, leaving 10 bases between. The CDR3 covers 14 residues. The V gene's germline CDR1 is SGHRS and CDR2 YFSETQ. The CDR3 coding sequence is TGCGCCAGCAGCTACCGTACAGGGAACACTGAAGCTTTCTTT. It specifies CASSYRTGNTEAFF.

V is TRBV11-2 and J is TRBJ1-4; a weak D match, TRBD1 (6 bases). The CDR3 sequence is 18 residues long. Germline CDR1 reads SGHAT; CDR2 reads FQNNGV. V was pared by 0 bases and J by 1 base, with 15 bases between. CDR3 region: CASSLDRGGGVTNEKLFF. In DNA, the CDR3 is TGTGCCAGCAGCTTAGATCGGGGAGGGGGAGTAACTAATGAAAAACTGTTTTTT.

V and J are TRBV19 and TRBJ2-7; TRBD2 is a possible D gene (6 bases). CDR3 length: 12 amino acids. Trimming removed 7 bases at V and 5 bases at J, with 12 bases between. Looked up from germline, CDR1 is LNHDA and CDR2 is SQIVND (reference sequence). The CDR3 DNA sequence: TGTGCCAGTATTGGGCGGGACCACGAGCAGTACTTC. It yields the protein CASIGRDHEQYF. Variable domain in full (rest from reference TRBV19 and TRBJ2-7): DGGITQSPKYLFRKEGQNVTLSCEQNLNHDAMYWYRQDPGQGLRLIYYSQIVNDFQKGDIAEGYSVSREKKESFPLTVTSAQKNPTAFYLCASIGRDHEQYFGPGTRLTVT.